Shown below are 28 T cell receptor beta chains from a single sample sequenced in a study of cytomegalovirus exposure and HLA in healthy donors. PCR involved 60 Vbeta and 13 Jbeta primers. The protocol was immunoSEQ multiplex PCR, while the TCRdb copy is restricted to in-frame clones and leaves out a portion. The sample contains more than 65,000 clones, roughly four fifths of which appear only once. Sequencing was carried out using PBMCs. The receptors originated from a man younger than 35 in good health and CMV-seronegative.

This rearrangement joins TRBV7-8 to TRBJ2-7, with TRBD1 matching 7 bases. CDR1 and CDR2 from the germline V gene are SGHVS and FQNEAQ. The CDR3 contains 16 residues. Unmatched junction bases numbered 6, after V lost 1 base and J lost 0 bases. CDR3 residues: CASSLVAQGSSYEQYF. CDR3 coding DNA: TGTGCCAGCAGCTTAGTGGCACAGGGGAGCTCCTACGAGCAGTACTTC. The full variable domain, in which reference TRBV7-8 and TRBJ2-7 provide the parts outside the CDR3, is GAGVSQSPRYKVAKRGQDVALRCDPISGHVSLFWYQQALGQGPEFLTYFQNEAQLDKSGLPSDRFFAERPEGSVSTLKIQRTQQEDSAVYLCASSLVAQGSSYEQYFGPGTRLTVT.

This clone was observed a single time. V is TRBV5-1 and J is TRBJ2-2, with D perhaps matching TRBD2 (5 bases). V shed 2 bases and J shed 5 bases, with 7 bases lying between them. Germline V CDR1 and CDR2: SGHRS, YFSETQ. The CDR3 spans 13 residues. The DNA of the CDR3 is TGCGCCAGCAGCTTCGGGGATACCGGGGAGCTGTTTTTT. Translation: CASSFGDTGELFF.

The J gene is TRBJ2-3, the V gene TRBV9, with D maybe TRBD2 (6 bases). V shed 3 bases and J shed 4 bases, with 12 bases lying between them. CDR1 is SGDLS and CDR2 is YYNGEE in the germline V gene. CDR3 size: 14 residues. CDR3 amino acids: CASSARLVPDTQYF. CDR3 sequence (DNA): TGTGCCAGCAGCGCTCGACTAGTCCCAGATACGCAGTATTTT.

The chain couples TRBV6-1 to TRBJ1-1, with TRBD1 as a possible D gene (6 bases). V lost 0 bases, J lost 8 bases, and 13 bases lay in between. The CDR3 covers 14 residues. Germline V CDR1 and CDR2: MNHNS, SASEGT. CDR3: CASSEAGVGTEAFF. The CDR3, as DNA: TGTGCCAGCAGTGAAGCGGGAGTAGGGACAGAAGCTTTCTTT.

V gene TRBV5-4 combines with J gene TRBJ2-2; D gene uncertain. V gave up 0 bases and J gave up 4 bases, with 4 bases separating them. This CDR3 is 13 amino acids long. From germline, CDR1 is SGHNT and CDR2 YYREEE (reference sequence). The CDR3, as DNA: TGTGCCAGCAGCTTGGATCTCACCGGGGAGCTGTTTTTT. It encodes CASSLDLTGELFF.

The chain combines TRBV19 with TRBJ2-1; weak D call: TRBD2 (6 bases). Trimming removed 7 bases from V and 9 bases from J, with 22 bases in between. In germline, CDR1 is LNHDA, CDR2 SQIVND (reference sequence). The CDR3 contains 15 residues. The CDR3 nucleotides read TGTGCCAGTACGTCCGACGAGCGGGCCGTTGGTGAGCAGTTCTTC. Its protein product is CASTSDERAVGEQFF.

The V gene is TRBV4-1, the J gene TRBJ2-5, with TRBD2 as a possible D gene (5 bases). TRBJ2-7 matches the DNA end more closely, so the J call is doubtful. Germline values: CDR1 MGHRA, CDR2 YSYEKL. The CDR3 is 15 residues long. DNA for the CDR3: TGCGCCAGCAGCCAAGTACCGGGGAGTGGATACGAGCAGTACTTC. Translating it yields CASSQVPGSGYEQYF.

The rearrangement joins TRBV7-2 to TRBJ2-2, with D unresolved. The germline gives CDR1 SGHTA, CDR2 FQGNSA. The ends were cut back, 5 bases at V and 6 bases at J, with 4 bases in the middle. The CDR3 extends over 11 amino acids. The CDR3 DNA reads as TGTGCCAGCAGCCCGGCCGGGGAGCTGTTTTTT. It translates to CASSPAGELFF.

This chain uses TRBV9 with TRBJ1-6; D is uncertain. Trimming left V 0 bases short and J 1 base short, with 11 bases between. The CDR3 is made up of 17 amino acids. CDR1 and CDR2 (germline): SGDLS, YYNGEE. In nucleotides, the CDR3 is TGTGCCAGCAGCGTAGGTAGCTGGGTATCCTATAATTCACCCCTCCACTTT. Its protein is CASSVGSWVSYNSPLHF.

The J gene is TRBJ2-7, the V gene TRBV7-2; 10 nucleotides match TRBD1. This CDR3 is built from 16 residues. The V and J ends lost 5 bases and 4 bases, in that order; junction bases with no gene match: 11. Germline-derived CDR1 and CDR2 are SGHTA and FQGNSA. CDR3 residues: CASSQKGGQGLYEQYF. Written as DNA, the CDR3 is TGTGCCAGCAGCCAAAAGGGGGGACAGGGGCTTTACGAGCAGTACTTC. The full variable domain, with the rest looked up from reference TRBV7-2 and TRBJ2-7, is GAGVSQSPSNKVTEKGKDVELRCDPISGHTALYWYRQSLGQGLEFLIYFQGNSAPDKSGLPSDRFSAERTGGSVSTLTIQRTQQEDSAVYLCASSQKGGQGLYEQYFGPGTRLTVT.

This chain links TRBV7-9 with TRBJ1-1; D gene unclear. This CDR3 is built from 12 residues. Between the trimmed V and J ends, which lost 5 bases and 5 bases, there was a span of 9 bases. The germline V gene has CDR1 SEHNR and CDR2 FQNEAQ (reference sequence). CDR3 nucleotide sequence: TGTGCCAGCAGCCTCAGAGGTACTGAAGCTTTCTTT. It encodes CASSLRGTEAFF.

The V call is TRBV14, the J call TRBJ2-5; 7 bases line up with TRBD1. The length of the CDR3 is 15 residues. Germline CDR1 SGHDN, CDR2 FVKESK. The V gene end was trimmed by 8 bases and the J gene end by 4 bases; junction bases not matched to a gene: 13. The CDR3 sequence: CASGLGQDVRETQYF. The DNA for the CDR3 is TGTGCCAGCGGGCTAGGACAGGACGTACGAGAGACCCAGTACTTC.

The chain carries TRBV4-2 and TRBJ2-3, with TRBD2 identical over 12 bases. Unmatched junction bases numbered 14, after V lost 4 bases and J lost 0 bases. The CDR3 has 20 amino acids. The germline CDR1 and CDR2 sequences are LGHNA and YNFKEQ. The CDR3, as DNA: TGTGCCAGCAGCCTCTACGCGCTAGCGGGGGGGTCCTCGAGCACAGATACGCAGTATTTT. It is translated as CASSLYALAGGSSSTDTQYF.

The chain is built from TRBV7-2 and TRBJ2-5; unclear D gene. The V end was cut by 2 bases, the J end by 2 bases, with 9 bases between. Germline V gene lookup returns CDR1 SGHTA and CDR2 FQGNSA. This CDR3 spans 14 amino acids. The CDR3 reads CASSLFAVQETQYF. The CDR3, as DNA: TGTGCCAGCAGCTTATTCGCGGTTCAAGAGACCCAGTACTTC.

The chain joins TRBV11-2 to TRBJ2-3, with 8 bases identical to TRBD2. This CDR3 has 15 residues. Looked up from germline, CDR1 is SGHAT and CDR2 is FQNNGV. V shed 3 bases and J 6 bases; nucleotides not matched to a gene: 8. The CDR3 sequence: CASSFRGGSADTQYF. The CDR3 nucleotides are TGTGCCAGCAGCTTCCGCGGGGGGTCAGCGGATACGCAGTATTTT.

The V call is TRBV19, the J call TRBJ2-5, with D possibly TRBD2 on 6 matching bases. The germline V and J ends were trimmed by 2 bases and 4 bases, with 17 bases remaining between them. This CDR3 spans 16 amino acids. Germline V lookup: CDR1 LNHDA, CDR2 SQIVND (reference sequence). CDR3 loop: CASSIRGTSIGETQYF. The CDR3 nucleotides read TGTGCCAGTAGTATAAGAGGGACTTCTATAGGAGAGACCCAGTACTTC.

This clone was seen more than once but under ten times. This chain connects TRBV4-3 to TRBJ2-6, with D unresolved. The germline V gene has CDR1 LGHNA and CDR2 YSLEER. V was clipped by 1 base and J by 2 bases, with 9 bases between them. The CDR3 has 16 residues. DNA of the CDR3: TGCGCCAGCAGCCAAGGGGTCAGGACTGGGGCCAACGTCCTGACTTTC. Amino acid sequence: CASSQGVRTGANVLTF.

This CDR3 reads CASGVQETQYF. Written as DNA, the CDR3 is TGTGCTTCGGGAGTTCAAGAGACCCAGTACTTC. J is TRBJ2-5 and V is TRBV30; tentatively, D is TRBD2 (6 bases). Germline loops: CDR1 GTSNPN, CDR2 SVGIG (reference sequence). This CDR3 is built from 11 residues.

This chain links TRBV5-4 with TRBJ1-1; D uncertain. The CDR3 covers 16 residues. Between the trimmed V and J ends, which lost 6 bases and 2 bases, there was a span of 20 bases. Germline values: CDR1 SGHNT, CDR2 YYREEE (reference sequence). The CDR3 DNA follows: TGTGCCAGCATCCCCCGGGAGAGGTTTAAAAACACTGAAGCTTTCTTT. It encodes CASIPRERFKNTEAFF.

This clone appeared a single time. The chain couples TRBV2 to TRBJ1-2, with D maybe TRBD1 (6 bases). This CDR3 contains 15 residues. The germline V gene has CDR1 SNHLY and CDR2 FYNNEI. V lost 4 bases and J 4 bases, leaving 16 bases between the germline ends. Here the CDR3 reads CASSGRDTSGYGYTF. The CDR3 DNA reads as TGTGCCAGCAGTGGTCGGGACACCTCAGGCTATGGCTACACCTTC.

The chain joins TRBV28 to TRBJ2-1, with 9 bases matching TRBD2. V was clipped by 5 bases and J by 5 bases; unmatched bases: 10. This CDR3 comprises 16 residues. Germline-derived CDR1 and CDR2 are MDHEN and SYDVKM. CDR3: CASSQNLAGVHNEQFF. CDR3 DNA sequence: TGTGCCAGCAGTCAAAACTTAGCGGGAGTACACAATGAGCAGTTCTTC.

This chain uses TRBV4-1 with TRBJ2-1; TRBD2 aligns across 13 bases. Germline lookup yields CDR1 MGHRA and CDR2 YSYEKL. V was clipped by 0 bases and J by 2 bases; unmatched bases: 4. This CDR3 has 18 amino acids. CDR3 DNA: TGCGCCAGCAGCCAAGAGGGAGGACTAGCGGGAGCCTACAATGAGCAGTTCTTC. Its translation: CASSQEGGLAGAYNEQFF.

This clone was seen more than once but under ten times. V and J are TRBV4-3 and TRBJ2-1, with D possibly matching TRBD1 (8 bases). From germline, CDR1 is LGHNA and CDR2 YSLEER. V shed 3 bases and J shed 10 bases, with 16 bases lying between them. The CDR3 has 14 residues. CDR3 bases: TGCGCCAGCAGCCAGGGACAGGCGGGGGCCGAGCAGTTCTTC. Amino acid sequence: CASSQGQAGAEQFF.

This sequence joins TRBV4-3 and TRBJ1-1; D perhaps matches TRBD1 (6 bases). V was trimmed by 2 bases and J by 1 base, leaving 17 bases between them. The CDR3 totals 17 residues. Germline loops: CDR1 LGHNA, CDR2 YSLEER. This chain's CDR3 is CASSQSAVGQPNTEAFF. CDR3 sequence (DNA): TGCGCCAGCAGCCAAAGCGCCGTTGGACAGCCGAACACTGAAGCTTTCTTT.

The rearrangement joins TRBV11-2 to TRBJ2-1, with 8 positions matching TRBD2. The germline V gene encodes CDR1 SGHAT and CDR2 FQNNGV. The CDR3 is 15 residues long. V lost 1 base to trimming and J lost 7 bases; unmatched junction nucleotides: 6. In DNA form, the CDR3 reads TGTGCCAGCAGCTTAGCGGGAGGGCCGGGGAATGAGCAGTTCTTC. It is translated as CASSLAGGPGNEQFF.

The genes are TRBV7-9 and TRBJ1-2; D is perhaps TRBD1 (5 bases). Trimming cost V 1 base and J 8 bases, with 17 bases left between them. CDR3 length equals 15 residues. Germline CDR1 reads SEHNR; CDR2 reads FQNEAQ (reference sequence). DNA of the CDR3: TGTGCCAGCAGCTTAGTGCGGGGGATCTTGCAGGGCTACACCTTC. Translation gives CASSLVRGILQGYTF.

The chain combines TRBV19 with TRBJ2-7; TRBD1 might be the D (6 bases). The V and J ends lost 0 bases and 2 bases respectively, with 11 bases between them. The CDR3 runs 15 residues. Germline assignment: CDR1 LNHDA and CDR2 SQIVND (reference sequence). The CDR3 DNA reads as TGTGCCAGTAGTATAGAGGGGGCGATAGCCTACGAGCAGTACTTC. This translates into CASSIEGAIAYEQYF.

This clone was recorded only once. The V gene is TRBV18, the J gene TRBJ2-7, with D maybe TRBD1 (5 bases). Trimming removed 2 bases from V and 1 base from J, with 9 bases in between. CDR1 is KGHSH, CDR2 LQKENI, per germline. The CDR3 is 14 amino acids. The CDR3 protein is CASSPWTTSYEQYF. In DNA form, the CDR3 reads TGTGCCAGCTCACCATGGACAACGTCCTACGAGCAGTACTTC.